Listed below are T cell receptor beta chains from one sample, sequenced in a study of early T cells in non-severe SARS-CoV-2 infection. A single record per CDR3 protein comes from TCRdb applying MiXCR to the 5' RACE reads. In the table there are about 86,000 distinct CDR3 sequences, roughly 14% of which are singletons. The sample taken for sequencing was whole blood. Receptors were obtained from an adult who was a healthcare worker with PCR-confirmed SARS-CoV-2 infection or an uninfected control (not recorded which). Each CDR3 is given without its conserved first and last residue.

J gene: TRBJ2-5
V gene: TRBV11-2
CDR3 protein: ASSPSAAEFWEETQY

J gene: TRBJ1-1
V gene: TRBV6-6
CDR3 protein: ASSYTRQRMNTEAF

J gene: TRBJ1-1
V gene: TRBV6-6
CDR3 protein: ASTGTSENTEAF

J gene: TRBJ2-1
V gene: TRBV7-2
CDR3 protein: ASSISGRAGNEQF

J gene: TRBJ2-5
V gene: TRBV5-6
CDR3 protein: ASSNWTPEETQY

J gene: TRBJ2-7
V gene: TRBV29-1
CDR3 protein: SVEGGSAPQY

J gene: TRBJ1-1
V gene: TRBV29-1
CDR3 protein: SVAGLYMNTEAF

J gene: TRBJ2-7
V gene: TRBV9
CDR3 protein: ASSVDLRYEQY

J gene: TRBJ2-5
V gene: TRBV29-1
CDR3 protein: SVDGLAGAQETQY

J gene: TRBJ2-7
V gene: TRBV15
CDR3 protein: ATSRESGEQY

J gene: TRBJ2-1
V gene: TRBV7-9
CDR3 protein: ASSVTYNEQF

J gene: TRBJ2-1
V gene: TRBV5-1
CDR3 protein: ASESGVSYNEQF

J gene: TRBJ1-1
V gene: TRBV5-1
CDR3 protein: ASSLRGYTEAF

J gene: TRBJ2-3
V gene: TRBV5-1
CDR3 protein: ASSSTGGTDTQY

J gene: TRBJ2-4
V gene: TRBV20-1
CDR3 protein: SASFSDTAKNIQY

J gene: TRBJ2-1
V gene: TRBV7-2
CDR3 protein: ASSSIFLWTSGRGNEQF

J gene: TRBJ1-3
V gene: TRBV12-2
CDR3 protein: ASRCRPGQGSTIY

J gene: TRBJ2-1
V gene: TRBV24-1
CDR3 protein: ATSDLRADEQF

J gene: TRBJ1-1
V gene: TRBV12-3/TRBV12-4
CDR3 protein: ASSLRGQVNTEAF

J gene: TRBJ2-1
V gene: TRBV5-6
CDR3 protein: ASSFRQVYEQF

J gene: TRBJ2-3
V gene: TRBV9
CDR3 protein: ASSVGHRLSTDTQY

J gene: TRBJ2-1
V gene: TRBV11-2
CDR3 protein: ASSLRGLAGVVGGSYNEQF

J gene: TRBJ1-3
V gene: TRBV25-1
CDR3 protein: ASSESGSGNTIY

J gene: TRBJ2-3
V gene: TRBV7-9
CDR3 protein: ASSPGLPSTDTQY

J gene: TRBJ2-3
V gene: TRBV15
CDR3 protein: ATSRGLRNTDTQY

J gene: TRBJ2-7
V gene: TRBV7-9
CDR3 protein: ASSSQGPYEQY

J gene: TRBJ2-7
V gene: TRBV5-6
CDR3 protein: ASSQIGQAPYEQY

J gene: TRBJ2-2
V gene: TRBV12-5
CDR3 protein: ASASGSRVNTGELF

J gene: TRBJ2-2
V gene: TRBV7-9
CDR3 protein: ASSLTVSGTSGSSGELF

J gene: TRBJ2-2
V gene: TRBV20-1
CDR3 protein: SAQTSENTGELF

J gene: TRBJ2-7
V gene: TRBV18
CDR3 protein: ASSAGQGAMNEQY

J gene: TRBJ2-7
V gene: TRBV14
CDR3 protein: ASSQDVVWSGSSYEQY

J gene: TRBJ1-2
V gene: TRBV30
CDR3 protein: AWIPSPVRYGYT

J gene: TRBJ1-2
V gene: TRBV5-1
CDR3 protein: ASSYTGTGSYGYT

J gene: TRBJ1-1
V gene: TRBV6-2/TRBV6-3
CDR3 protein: ASSYLQAAMNTEAF

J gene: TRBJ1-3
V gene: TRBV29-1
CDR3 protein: SVDSGNTIY

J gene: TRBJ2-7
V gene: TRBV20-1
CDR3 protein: SARSGQGSYEQY

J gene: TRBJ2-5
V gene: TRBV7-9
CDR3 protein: ASSFDRGETQY

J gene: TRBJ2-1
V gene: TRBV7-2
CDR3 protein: ASSLASGALNEQF

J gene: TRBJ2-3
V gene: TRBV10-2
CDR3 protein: ASSTGRTDTQY

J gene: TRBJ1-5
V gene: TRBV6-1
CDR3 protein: ASSEDRGLNQPQH

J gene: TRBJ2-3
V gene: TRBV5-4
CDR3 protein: ASSWTFTDTQY

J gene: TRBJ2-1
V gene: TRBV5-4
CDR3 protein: ASLPAGQGNEQF

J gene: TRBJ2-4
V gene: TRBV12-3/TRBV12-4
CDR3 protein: ASSLAGKNIQY

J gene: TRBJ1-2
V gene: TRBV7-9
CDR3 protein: ASSRGQNYGYT

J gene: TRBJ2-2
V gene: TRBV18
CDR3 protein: ACPGTGNTGELF

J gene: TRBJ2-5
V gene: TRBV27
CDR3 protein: ASARSRVETQY

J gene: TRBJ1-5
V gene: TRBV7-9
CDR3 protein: ASSLAFQGARSNQPQH

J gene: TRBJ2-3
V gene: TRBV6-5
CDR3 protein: ASAGLAVDTQY

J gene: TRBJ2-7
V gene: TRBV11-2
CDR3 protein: ASSFGRGPREQY

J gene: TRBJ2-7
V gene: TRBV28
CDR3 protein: ACTGGATYEQY

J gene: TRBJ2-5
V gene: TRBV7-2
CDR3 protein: ASSLVRNRPAETQY

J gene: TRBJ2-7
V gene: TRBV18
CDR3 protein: ASSPYASAGTYEQY